This TCR beta chain was sequenced during a study of blood T cells in healthy people across ages. There are a few counts of this clonotype. Germline V gives CDR1 MNHNY, CDR2 SVGAGI (reference sequence). The CDR3 is 15 amino acids. Trimming took off 0 bases at V and 3 bases at J, with 11 bases between the two ends. Sample-barcoded 5' priming and a J-beta primer mix drove a second PCR of 7 to 11 cycles. TCRdb redid the calling of the 5' RACE reads with MiXCR, one entry per CDR3 protein. The sample records about 1.8 million distinct CDR3 sequences, 49% being singletons. The TCR was taken from a woman aged 35 to 49 in good health. Sequenced material: blood. The chain carries TRBV6-6 and TRBJ1-2; D uncertain. CDR3 coding DNA: TGTGCCAGCAGTTACTCCAGGAGCCAAGACTATGGCTACACCTTC. Translation gives CASSYSRSQDYGYTF.